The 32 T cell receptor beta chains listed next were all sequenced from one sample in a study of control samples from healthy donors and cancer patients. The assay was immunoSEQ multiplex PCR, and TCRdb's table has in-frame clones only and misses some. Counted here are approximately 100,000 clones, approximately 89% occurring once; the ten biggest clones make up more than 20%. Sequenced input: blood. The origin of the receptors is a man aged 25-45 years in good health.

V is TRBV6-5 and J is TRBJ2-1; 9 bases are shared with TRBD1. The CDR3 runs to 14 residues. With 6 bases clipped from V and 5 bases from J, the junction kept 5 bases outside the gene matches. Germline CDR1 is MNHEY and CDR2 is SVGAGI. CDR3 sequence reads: CASSPTGGHNEQFF. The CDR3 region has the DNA TGTGCCAGCAGCCCGACAGGGGGTCACAATGAGCAGTTCTTC.

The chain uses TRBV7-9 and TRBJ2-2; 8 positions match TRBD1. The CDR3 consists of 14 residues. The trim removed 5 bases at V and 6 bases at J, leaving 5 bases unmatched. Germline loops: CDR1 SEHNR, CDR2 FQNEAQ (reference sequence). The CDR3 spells CASSNSRGPGELFF. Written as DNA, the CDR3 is TGTGCCAGCAGCAACTCCAGGGGGCCCGGGGAGCTGTTTTTT.

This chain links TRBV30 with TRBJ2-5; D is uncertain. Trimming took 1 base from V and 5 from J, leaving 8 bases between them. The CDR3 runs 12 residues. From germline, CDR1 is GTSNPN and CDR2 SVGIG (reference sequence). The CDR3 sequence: CAWSGGSETQYF. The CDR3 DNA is TGTGCCTGGAGTGGGGGTTCGGAGACCCAGTACTTC.

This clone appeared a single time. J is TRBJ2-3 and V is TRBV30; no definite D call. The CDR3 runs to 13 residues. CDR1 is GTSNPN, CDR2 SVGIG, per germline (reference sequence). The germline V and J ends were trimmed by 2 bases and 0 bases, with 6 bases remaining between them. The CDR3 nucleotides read TGTGCCTGGAGTCCAGGAAGCACAGATACGCAGTATTTT. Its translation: CAWSPGSTDTQYF.

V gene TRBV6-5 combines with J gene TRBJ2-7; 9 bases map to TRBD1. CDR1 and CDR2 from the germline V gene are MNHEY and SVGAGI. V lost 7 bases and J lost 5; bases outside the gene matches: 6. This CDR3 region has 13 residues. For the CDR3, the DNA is TGTGCCAGCAAAATACAGGGGGCTAACGAGCAGTACTTC. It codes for CASKIQGANEQYF.

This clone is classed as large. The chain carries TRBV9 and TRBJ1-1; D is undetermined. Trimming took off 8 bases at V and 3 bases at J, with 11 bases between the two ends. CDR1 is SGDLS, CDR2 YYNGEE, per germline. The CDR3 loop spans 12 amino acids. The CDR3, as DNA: TGTGCCAGTAGCCACACCGACACTGAAGCTTTCTTT. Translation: CASSHTDTEAFF. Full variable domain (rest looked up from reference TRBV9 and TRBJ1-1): DSGVTQTPKHLITATGQRVTLRCSPRSGDLSVYWYQQSLDQGLQFLIQYYNGEERAKGNILERFSAQQFPDLHSELNLSSLELGDSALYFCASSHTDTEAFFGQGTRLTVV.

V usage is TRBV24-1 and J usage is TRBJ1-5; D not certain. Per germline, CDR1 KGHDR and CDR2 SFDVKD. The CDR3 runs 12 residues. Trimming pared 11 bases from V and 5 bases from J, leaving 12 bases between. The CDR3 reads CAIQTGDQPQHF. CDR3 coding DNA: TGTGCCATACAGACCGGGGATCAGCCCCAGCATTTT.

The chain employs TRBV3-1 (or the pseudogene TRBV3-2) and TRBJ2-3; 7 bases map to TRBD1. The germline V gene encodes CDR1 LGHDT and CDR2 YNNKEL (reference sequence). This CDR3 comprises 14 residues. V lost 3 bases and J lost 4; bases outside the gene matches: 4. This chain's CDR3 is CASSQTGFPDTQYF. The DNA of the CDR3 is TGTGCCAGCAGCCAGACAGGGTTCCCAGATACGCAGTATTTT.

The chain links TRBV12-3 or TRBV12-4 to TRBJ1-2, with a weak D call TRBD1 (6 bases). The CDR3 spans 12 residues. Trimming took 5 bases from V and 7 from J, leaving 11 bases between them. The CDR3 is CASSPGQIGYTF. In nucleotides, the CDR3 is TGTGCCAGCAGTCCCGGACAGATTGGCTACACCTTC.

CDR3 loop: CASSTRDRGYNEQFF. The CDR3 DNA follows: TGTGCCAGCAGCACCCGGGACAGGGGTTACAATGAGCAGTTCTTC. V gene TRBV9 combines with J gene TRBJ2-1; the match to TRBD1 covers 10 bases. The CDR3 has 15 residues. Germline CDR1 reads SGDLS; CDR2 reads YYNGEE. The V gene end was trimmed by 4 bases and the J gene end by 4 bases; junction bases not matched to a gene: 5. Full variable domain (outside the CDR3, taken from reference TRBV9 and TRBJ2-1): DSGVTQTPKHLITATGQRVTLRCSPRSGDLSVYWYQQSLDQGLQFLIQYYNGEERAKGNILERFSAQQFPDLHSELNLSSLELGDSALYFCASSTRDRGYNEQFFGPGTRLTVL.

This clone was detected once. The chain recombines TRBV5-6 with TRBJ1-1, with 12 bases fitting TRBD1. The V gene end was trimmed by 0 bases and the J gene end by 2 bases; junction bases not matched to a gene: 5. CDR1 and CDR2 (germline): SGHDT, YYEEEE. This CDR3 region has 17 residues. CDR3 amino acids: CASSLGDRGPLNTEAFF. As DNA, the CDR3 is TGTGCCAGCAGCTTGGGGGACAGGGGGCCTCTCAACACTGAAGCTTTCTTT. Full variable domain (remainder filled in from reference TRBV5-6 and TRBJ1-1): DAGVTQSPTHLIKTRGQQVTLRCSPKSGHDTVSWYQQALGQGPQFIFQYYEEEERQRGNFPDRFSGHQFPNYSSELNVNALLLGDSALYLCASSLGDRGPLNTEAFFGQGTRLTVV.

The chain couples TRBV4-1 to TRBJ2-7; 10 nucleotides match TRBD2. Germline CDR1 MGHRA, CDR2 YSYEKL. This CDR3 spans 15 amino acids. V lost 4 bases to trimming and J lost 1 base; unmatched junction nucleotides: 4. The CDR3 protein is CASSPLAGASYEQYF. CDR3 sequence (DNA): TGCGCCAGCAGCCCTCTAGCGGGGGCATCCTACGAGCAGTACTTC.

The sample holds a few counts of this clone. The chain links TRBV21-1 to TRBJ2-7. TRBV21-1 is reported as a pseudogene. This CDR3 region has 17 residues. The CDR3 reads CAISLTGAGTDSYEQYV. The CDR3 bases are TGTGCCATCAGCCTAACTGGGGCGGGTACCGACTCCTACGAGCAGTACGTC.

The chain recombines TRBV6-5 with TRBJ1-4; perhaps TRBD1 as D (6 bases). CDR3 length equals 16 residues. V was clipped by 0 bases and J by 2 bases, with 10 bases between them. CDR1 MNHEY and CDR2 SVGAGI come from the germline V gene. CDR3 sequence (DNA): TGTGCCAGCAGTTACTCGGAGGGACACACTAATGAAAAACTGTTTTTT. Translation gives CASSYSEGHTNEKLFF.

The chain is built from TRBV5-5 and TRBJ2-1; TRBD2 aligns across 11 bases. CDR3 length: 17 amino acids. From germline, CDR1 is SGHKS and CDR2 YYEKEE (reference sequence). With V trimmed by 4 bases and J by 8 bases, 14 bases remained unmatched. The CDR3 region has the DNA TGTGCCAGCAGCCTAGGACTTACTAGCGGGGGAGTCGATGAGCAGTTCTTC. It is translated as CASSLGLTSGGVDEQFF.

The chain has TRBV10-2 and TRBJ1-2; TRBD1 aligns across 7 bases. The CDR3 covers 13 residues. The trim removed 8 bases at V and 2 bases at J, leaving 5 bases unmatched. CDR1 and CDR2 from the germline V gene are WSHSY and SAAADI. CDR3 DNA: TGCGCCAGCCAACAGACAGGGAACTATGGCTACACCTTC. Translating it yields CASQQTGNYGYTF.

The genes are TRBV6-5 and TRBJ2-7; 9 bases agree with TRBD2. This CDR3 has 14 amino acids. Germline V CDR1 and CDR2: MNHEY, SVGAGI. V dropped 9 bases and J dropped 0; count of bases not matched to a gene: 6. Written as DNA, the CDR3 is TGTGCCAGTTCCCTAGCGGGGACCTCCTACGAGCAGTACTTC. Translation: CASSLAGTSYEQYF.

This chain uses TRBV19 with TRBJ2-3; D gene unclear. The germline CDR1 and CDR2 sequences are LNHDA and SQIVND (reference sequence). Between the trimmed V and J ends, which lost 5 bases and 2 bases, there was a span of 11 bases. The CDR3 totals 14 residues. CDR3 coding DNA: TGTGCCAGTAGTCATACGTCGGCCACAGATACGCAGTATTTT. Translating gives CASSHTSATDTQYF.

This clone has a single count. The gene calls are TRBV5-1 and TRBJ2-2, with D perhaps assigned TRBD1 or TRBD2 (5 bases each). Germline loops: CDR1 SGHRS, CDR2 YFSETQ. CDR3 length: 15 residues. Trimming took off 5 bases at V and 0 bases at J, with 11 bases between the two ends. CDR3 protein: CASSPVGANTGELFF. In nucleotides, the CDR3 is TGCGCCAGCAGTCCGGTGGGGGCGAACACCGGGGAGCTGTTTTTT.

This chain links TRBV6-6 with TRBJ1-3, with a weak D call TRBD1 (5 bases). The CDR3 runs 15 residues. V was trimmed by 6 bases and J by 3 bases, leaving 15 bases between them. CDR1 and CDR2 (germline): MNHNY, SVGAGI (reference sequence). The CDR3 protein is CASRSTGGGGNTIYF. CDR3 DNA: TGTGCCAGCAGGTCGACGGGTGGGGGTGGAAACACCATATATTTT.

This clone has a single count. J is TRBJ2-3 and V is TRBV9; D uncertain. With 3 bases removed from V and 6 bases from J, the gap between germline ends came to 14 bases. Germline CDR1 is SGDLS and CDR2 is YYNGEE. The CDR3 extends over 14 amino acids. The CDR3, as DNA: TGTGCCAGCAGCGCCTTTGGGATCAAGGATACGCAGTATTTT. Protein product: CASSAFGIKDTQYF. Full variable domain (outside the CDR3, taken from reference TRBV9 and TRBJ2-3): DSGVTQTPKHLITATGQRVTLRCSPRSGDLSVYWYQQSLDQGLQFLIQYYNGEERAKGNILERFSAQQFPDLHSELNLSSLELGDSALYFCASSAFGIKDTQYFGPGTRLTVL.

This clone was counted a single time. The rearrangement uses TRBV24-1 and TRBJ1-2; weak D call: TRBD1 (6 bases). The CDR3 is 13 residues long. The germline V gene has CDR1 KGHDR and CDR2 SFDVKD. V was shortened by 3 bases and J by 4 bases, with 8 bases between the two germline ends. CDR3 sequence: CATSDGRGYGYTF. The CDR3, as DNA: TGTGCCACCAGTGATGGCAGGGGCTATGGCTACACCTTC.

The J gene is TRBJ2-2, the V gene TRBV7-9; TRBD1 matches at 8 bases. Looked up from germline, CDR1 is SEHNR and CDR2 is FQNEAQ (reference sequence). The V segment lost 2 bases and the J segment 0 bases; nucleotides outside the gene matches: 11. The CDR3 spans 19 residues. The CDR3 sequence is CASSLFPGGPRTNTGELFF. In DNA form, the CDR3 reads TGTGCCAGCAGCTTATTCCCAGGGGGCCCGCGAACGAACACCGGGGAGCTGTTTTTT.

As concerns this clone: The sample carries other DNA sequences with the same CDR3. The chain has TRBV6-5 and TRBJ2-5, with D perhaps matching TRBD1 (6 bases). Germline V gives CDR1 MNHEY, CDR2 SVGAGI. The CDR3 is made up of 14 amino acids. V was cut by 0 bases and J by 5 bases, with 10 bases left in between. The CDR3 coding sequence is TGTGCCAGCAGTTACTCACAGGGTCGCGAGACCCAGTACTTC. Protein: CASSYSQGRETQYF.

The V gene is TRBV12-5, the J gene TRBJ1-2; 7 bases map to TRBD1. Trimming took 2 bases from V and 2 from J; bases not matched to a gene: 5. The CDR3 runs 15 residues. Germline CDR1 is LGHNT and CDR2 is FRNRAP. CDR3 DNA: TGTGCTAGTGGTTTGTTGTCGGGACAGAACTATGGCTACACCTTC. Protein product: CASGLLSGQNYGYTF.

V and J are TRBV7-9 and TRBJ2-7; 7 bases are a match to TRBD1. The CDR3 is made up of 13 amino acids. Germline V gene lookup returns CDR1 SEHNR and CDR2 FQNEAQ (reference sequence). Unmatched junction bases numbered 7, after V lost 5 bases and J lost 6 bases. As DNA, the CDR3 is TGTGCCAGCAGCCCCACAGGGGTCCTCGAGCAGTACGTC. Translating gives CASSPTGVLEQYV.

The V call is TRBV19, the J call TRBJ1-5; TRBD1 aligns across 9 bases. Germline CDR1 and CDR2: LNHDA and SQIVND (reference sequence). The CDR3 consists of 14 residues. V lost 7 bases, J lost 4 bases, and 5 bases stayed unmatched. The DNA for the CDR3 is TGTGCCAGTACCACCGGGACAGGGAATCAGCCCCAGCATTTT. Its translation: CASTTGTGNQPQHF. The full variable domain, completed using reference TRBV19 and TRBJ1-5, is DGGITQSPKYLFRKEGQNVTLSCEQNLNHDAMYWYRQDPGQGLRLIYYSQIVNDFQKGDIAEGYSVSREKKESFPLTVTSAQKNPTAFYLCASTTGTGNQPQHFGDGTRLSIL.

This chain's CDR3 is CASSVRAPGGPQPQHF. CDR3 DNA: TGTGCCAGCAGCGTAAGGGCTCCGGGGGGGCCTCAGCCCCAGCATTTT. The chain links TRBV9 to TRBJ1-5, with TRBD1 as a possible D gene (6 bases). Germline assignment: CDR1 SGDLS and CDR2 YYNGEE. The CDR3 has 16 residues. Trimming removed 1 base at V and 6 bases at J, with 17 bases between.

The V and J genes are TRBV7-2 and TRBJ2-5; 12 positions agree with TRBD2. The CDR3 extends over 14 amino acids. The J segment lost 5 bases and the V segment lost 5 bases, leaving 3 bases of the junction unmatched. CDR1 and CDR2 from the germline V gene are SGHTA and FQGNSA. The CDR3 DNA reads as TGTGCCAGCAGCCGGACTAGCGGGGCGGAGACCCAGTACTTC. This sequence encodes CASSRTSGAETQYF.

CDR3 region: CASSPPPGGTDTQYF. CDR3 in DNA: TGTGCCAGCTCGCCCCCCCCGGGGGGCACAGATACGCAGTATTTT. The genes are TRBV18 and TRBJ2-3, with a weak D call TRBD2 (6 bases). The germline V and J ends were trimmed by 6 bases and 1 base, with 14 bases remaining between them. Germline V gene sequence: CDR1 KGHSH, CDR2 LQKENI. The CDR3 has 15 residues.

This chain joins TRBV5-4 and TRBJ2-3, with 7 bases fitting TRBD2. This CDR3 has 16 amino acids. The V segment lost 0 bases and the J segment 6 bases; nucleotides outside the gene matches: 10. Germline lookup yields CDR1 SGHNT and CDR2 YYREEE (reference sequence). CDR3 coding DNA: TGTGCCAGCAGCTTGGGTGGGACTACCGGCTGGGATACGCAGTATTTT. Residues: CASSLGGTTGWDTQYF.

The chain's CDR3 is CASMIHLNTEAFF. The CDR3 nucleotides read TGTGCCAGCATGATACATCTTAACACTGAAGCTTTCTTT. V usage is TRBV12-3 or TRBV12-4 and J usage is TRBJ1-1; no definite D call. The CDR3 has 13 amino acids. V lost 7 bases and J 2 bases, leaving 11 bases between the germline ends.